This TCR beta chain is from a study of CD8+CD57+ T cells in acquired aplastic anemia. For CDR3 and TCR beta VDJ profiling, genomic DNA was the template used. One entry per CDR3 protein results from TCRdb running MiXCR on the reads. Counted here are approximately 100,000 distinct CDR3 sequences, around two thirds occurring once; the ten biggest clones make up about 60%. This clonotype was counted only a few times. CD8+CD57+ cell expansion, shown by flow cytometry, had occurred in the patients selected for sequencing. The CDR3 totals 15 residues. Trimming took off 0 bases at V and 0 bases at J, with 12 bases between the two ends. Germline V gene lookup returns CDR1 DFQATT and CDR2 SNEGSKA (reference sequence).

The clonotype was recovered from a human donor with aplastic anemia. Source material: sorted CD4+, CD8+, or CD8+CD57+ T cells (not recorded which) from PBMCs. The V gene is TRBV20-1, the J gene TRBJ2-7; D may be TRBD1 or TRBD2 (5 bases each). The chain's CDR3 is CSARDLRGSSYEQYF. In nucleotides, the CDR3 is TGCAGTGCTAGAGATCTGAGGGGTAGCTCCTACGAGCAGTACTTC.